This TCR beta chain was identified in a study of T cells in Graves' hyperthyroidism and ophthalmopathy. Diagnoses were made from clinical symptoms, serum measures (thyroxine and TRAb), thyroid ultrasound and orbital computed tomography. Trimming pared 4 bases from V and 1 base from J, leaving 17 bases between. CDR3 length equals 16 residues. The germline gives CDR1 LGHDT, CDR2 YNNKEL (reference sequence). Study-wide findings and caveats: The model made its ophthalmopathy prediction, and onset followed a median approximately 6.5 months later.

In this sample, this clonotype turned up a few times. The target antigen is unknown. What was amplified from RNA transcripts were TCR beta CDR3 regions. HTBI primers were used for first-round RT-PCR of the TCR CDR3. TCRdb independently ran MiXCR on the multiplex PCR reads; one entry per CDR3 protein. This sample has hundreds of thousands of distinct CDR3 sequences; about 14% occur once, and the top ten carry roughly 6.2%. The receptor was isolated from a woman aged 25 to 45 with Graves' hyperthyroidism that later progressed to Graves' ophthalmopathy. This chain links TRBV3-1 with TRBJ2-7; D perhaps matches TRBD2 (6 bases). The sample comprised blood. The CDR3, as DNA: TGTGCCAGCAGCCGGGGACTTTCGGGACCTTCCTACGAGCAGTACTTC. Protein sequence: CASSRGLSGPSYEQYF.